This TCR beta chain was identified in a study of T cells in Graves' hyperthyroidism and ophthalmopathy. General study results and limits: The model predicted ophthalmopathy a median about 6.6 months before onset.

Together with thyroid ultrasound, orbital computed tomography, serum thyroxine and TRAb, clinical symptoms were used for diagnoses. Germline assignment: CDR1 SGHRS and CDR2 YFSETQ. CDR3 size: 16 residues. Trimming took 5 bases from V and 5 from J; bases not matched to a gene: 12. A remark on this clonotype: The antigen is unknown.

The investigators amplified TCR beta CDR3 regions from RNA transcripts. In the first-round RT-PCR of the TCR CDR3, the HTBI primer set was used. TCRdb recomputed calls from the multiplex PCR reads with MiXCR, one row per CDR3 protein. The sample holds hundreds of thousands of distinct CDR3 sequences, less than 25% seen once. The V and J genes are TRBV5-1 and TRBJ2-1, with 8 positions matching TRBD2. This clonotype was sampled from a man aged 30-40 years with Graves' ophthalmopathy. Material for sequencing was blood. The CDR3 region is CASRGKRELGNNEQFF. DNA of the CDR3: TGCGCCAGCAGGGGGAAGCGGGAGCTTGGTAACAATGAGCAGTTCTTC.